The present entry profiles one T cell receptor (beta chain) with its context. The data belong to a study of shared clonotypes between healthy human individuals. The V segment lost 0 bases and the J segment 2 bases; nucleotides outside the gene matches: 11. This CDR3 spans 18 amino acids. Germline V gene data show CDR1 as WNHNN and CDR2 as SYGVQD (reference sequence). Generated by immunoSEQ multiplex PCR, the TCRdb table keeps only in-frame clones and is missing some. The data hold 2 million or so clones, with around 95% observed a single time. This TCR was sampled from a man between 18 and 29 years old in good health. The chain uses TRBV10-1 and TRBJ2-5; TRBD2 matches 8 bases. Sequenced material: naive CD4+ T cells sorted from blood. Subset in this sample: CD45RA+ positively selected. CDR3 sequence reads: CASSESRTAGGRQETQYF. The CDR3 coding sequence is TGCGCCAGCAGTGAGTCGAGGACGGCGGGGGGCCGACAAGAGACCCAGTACTTC.